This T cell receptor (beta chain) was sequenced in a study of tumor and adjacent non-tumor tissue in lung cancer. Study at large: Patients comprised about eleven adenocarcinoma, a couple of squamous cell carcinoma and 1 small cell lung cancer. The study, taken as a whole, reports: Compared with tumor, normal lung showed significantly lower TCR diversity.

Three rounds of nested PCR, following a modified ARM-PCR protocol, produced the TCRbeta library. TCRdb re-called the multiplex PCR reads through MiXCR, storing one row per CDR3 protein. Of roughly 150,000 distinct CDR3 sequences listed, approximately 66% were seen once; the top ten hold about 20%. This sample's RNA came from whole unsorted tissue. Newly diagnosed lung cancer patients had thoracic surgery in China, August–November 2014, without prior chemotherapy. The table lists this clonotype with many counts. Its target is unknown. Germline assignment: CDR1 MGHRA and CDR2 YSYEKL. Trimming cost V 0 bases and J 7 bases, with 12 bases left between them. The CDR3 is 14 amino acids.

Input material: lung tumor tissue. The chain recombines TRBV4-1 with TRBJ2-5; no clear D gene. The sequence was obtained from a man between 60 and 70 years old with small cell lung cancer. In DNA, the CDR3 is TGCGCCAGCAGCCAAGATCGTGGCCCCGGGACCCAGTACTTC. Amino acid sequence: CASSQDRGPGTQYF.